A single T cell receptor beta chain is shown here with its context. Its specificity is not known. The sample originates from a study of molecular identifiers for immune sequencing clone quantification. The CDR3 spans 17 residues. Trimming removed 0 bases from V and 4 bases from J; junction bases left unmatched: 6. Germline CDR1 is LGHNA and CDR2 is YSLEER. Whole-study findings and limits: Clones exceeding 20 RNA copies carried over 97% of effector molecules but under 1% of naive-cell molecules.

A single record per CDR3 protein comes from TCRdb applying MiXCR to the PCR reads. The sample lists roughly 320,000 distinct CDR3 sequences; 24% were seen once. The sequenced sample consisted of naive CD8+ T cells from blood, with Jurkat cell RNA spiked in. Subset meaning: FACS-sorted CD8+CD4-CCR7+CD45RA+ naive T cells. The J gene is TRBJ1-6, the V gene TRBV4-3; 7 nucleotides align to TRBD1. This sequence was found in a human donor in good health. Some libraries in this study had Jurkat cell RNA spiked in. The CDR3 DNA sequence: TGCGCCAGCAGCCAAGATGGAGCACAGGGGTATAATTCACCCCTCCACTTT. It translates to CASSQDGAQGYNSPLHF.